The rows below give T cell receptor beta chains drawn from one sample of a study of blood T cell repertoires in COVID-19. The assay was immunoSEQ multiplex PCR, and TCRdb's table has in-frame clones only and misses some. The profile shows tens of thousands of clones, around 83% of them singletons. The sequenced sample was peripheral blood. The receptor source for this set is a man aged 50 to 60 with COVID-19, enrolled during active disease. Both conserved end residues are part of each CDR3. The D gene is left open where the match is weak. Clone size is not always given. Where it is, it says once, few, many or a class for expanded clones.

d_call j_call v_call cdr3_length clone_size cdr3_aa cdr3_nt
TRBD2 TRBJ2-1 TRBV7-3 16 NA CASSLTLAGSYNEQFF TGTGCCAGCAGCTTAACTCTAGCGGGCTCCTACAATGAGCAGTTCTTC
TRBD2 TRBJ2-1 TRBV7-3 16 NA CASSPDGLAGRREQFF TGTGCCAGCAGCCCCGACGGACTAGCGGGGAGGCGTGAGCAGTTCTTC
NA TRBJ2-5 TRBV27 14 NA CASKGGAIGGTQYF TGTGCCAGCAAAGGCGGGGCTATTGGAGGGACCCAGTACTTC
TRBD1 TRBJ1-6 TRBV6-5 14 NA CASAQGSYNSPLHF TGTGCCAGCGCACAGGGGAGCTATAATTCACCCCTCCACTTT
TRBD2 TRBJ2-7 TRBV9 17 NA CASSPEGLAGGPYEQYF TGTGCCAGCAGCCCCGAGGGGCTAGCGGGAGGGCCGTACGAGCAGTACTTC
NA TRBJ1-5 TRBV19 16 NA CASSKYRDGGNQPQHF TGTGCCAGTAGCAAATACAGGGATGGGGGTAATCAGCCCCAGCATTTT
NA TRBJ2-7 TRBV7-9 14 NA CASSSVRVPYEQYF TGTGCCAGCAGCTCTGTGAGGGTCCCCTACGAGCAGTACTTC
NA TRBJ1-1 TRBV27 15 NA CASRLWRDMNTEAFF TGTGCCAGCAGGCTTTGGCGGGATATGAACACTGAAGCTTTCTTT
TRBD1 TRBJ1-2 TRBV15 15 few CATSRERGQGYGYTF TGTGCCACCAGCAGAGAGCGAGGACAGGGCTATGGCTACACCTTC
NA TRBJ2-2 TRBV7-3 15 once CASSLTFGGTGELFF TGTGCCAGCAGCTTAACGTTTGGGGGGACCGGGGAGCTGTTTTTT
TRBD2 TRBJ2-7 TRBV4-3 15 NA CASSQALAGTYEQYF TGCGCCAGCAGCCAAGCGCTAGCGGGAACGTACGAGCAGTACTTC
NA TRBJ1-1 TRBV24-1 12 once CATSDRGAEAFF TGTGCCACCAGTGACCGGGGAGCTGAAGCTTTCTTT
NA TRBJ1-4 TRBV7-2 14 NA CASSPTGSNEKLFF TGTGCCAGCAGTCCAACAGGTTCGAACGAAAAACTGTTTTTT
NA TRBJ2-1 TRBV29-1 14 NA CSARGPSSYNEQFF TGCAGCGCCCGCGGGCCAAGCTCCTACAATGAGCAGTTCTTC
TRBD2 TRBJ2-1 TRBV6-1 15 NA CASSDPGTSICEQFF TGTGCCAGCAGTGACCCCGGGACTAGTATATGTGAGCAGTTCTTC
NA TRBJ1-5 TRBV27 13 NA CASSPRRNQPQHF TGTGCCAGCAGTCCCCGGAGGAATCAGCCCCAGCATTTT
NA TRBJ2-1 TRBV7-2 16 NA CASSLEGGSSYNEQFF TGTGCCAGCAGCTTAGAAGGTGGGAGCTCCTACAATGAGCAGTTCTTC
NA TRBJ1-6 TRBV19 14 NA CASSMPGGNSPLHF TGTGCCAGTAGTATGCCAGGTGGAAATTCACCCCTCCACTTT
NA TRBJ2-2 TRBV5-1 14 few CASRRQVDTGELFF TGCGCCAGCAGGAGACAGGTAGACACCGGGGAGCTGTTTTTT
NA TRBJ2-7 TRBV30 12 NA CAWNRLVGEQYF TGTGCCTGGAACCGACTAGTGGGTGAGCAGTACTTC
NA TRBJ2-1 TRBV10-1 15 NA CASSETGTGGSEQFF TGCGCCAGCAGTGAAACGGGGACCGGGGGATCGGAGCAGTTCTTC
TRBD1 TRBJ1-5 TRBV4-2 18 once CASSQVSTGGYSNQPQHF TGTGCCAGCAGCCAAGTGAGTACAGGGGGTTATAGCAATCAGCCCCAGCATTTT
TRBD1 TRBJ2-1 TRBV5-6 15 NA CASSSPGQGYNEQFF TGTGCCAGCAGCTCACCGGGACAGGGCTACAATGAGCAGTTCTTC
NA TRBJ1-2 TRBV5-5 14 NA CASSIGQTNYGYTF TGTGCCAGCAGCATCGGACAGACTAACTATGGCTACACCTTC
TRBD1 TRBJ1-1 TRBV9 14 NA CASSVSQQGGRAFF TGTGCCAGCAGCGTATCCCAACAGGGGGGCCGGGCTTTCTTT
TRBD1 TRBJ1-5 TRBV18 15 NA CASSPSTGGNQPQHF TGTGCCAGCTCACCTTCGACAGGGGGCAATCAGCCCCAGCATTTT
NA TRBJ1-1 TRBV30 15 NA CAWSVQYRDNTEAFF TGTGCCTGGAGTGTACAGTACAGGGATAACACTGAAGCTTTCTTT
NA TRBJ1-3 TRBV4-1 15 NA CASSLAGERGNTIYF TGCGCCAGCAGCTTGGCGGGGGAGAGAGGAAACACCATATATTTT
TRBD1 TRBJ1-1 TRBV5-6 14 NA CASSLRQGWTEAFF TGTGCCAGCAGCTTGCGACAGGGGTGGACTGAAGCTTTCTTT
TRBD1 TRBJ1-1 TRBV6-4 13 NA CASSELPGGQAFF TGTGCCAGCAGTGAACTCCCAGGGGGACAAGCTTTCTTT
NA TRBJ1-1 TRBV6-6 14 NA CASRRRETAVEAFF TGTGCCAGCAGACGCCGAGAGACAGCTGTTGAAGCTTTCTTT
TRBD2 TRBJ2-3 TRBV2 14 NA CASGTSGRSDTQYF TGTGCCAGCGGGACTAGCGGGAGATCGGATACGCAGTATTTT
NA TRBJ1-6 TRBV19 14 NA CASSGGSYNSPLHF TGTGCCAGTTCCGGAGGCAGCTATAATTCACCCCTCCACTTT
TRBD2 TRBJ2-1 TRBV6-2/TRBV6-3 13 NA CASSYDAGVEQFF TGTGCCAGCAGTTACGACGCGGGAGTTGAGCAGTTCTTC
NA TRBJ1-6 TRBV5-1 14 few CASRRQTNNSPLHF TGCGCCAGCAGGCGACAAACGAATAATTCACCCCTCCACTTT
NA TRBJ1-1 TRBV9 15 NA CASSRQVILNTEAFF TGTGCCAGCAGTCGACAGGTGATATTGAACACTGAAGCTTTCTTT
NA TRBJ1-3 TRBV15 15 NA CATSRGGLSGNTIYF TGTGCCACCAGCAGAGGAGGTCTCTCTGGAAACACCATATATTTT
NA TRBJ2-3 TRBV7-3 14 NA CASSNRLEGDTQYF TGTGCCAGCAGCAATCGACTAGAAGGAGATACGCAGTATTTT
NA TRBJ2-5 TRBV30 13 NA CARGGGLGETQYF TGTGCCCGAGGAGGCGGTTTGGGAGAGACCCAGTACTTC
TRBD1 TRBJ1-2 TRBV7-2 14 once CASSLDDRGYGYTF TGTGCCAGCAGCTTAGATGACAGGGGCTATGGCTACACCTTC
TRBD1 TRBJ1-2 TRBV9 13 NA CASSVPGGTSTAF TGTGCCAGCAGCGTACCAGGGGGAACCTCGACTGCCTTC
TRBD2 TRBJ2-5 TRBV7-3 16 NA CASSPAGGSVQETQYF TGTGCCAGCAGCCCTGCGGGGGGAAGCGTACAAGAGACCCAGTACTTC
TRBD1 TRBJ2-7 TRBV6-5 13 NA CATFGTGNHEQYF TGTGCCACCTTCGGGACAGGGAACCACGAGCAGTACTTC
NA TRBJ1-1 TRBV6-1 15 NA CASSEDREMNTEAFF TGTGCCAGCAGTGAAGACAGGGAGATGAACACTGAAGCTTTCTTT
NA TRBJ1-5 TRBV3-1/TRBV3-2 15 NA CASSSTPRGNQPQHF TGTGCCAGCAGCTCCACCCCTCGGGGCAATCAGCCCCAGCATTTT